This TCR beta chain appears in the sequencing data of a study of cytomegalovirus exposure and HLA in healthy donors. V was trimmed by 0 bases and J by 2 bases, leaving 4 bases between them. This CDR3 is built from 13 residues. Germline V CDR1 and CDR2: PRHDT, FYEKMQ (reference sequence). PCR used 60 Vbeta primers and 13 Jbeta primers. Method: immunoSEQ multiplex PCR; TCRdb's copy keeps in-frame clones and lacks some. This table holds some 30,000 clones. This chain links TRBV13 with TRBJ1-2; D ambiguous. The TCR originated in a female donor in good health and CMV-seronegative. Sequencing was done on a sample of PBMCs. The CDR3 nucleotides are TGTGCCAGCAGCTTAGGCCGGAACTATGGCTACACCTTC. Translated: CASSLGRNYGYTF.